This entry concerns a single TCR beta chain. What it recognizes is unknown. This entry belongs to a study of blood T cells in healthy people across ages. The study drew donors from healthy Caucasian individuals in Russia aged roughly 6 to 90. Sample-barcoded 5' priming and a J-beta primer mix drove a second PCR of roughly 7 to 11 cycles. Each CDR3 protein is one row after TCRdb ran MiXCR on the 5' RACE reads. Of about 1.1 million distinct CDR3 sequences in the sample, roughly two fifths were seen once. Notes on the study in general: Across samples, TCR beta diversity tracked strongly with naive T cell percentage. Researchers judged that diversity estimates from one million T cells fell short of true values. A roughly linear fall in TCR beta diversity per million T cells was seen with increasing age.

V gave up 7 bases and J gave up 0 bases, with 9 bases separating them. This CDR3 is built from 13 residues. Per germline, CDR1 DFQATT and CDR2 SNEGSKA (reference sequence). The sequencing sample was made of blood. The chain joins TRBV20-1 to TRBJ2-2; D might be TRBD2 (7 bases). The sequence derives from a man between 18 and 29 years old in good health. CDR3 region: CSGRGPNTGELFF. DNA for the CDR3: TGCAGTGGGCGGGGGCCGAACACCGGGGAGCTGTTTTTT.